The 8 T cell receptor beta chains presented below share a single source sample, sequenced in a study of shared clonotypes between healthy human individuals (TCRdb year 2020). CD8 naive samples were obtained by positive selection for CCR7 among CD45RO-negative cells, yielding a CD45RA+CCR7+ population from which TemRA cells were excluded. Libraries came from the immunoSEQ multiplex PCR assay. TCRdb took over this immuneACCESS table, retaining in-frame rearrangements with V and J assigned. Such tables are incomplete; in checked studies, under half of the missing clones stem from an unresolved V gene, and the remainder is unexplained. The sample profile shows 2 million to 2.5 million clones; 85% to 95% of them were found once. The ten most abundant clones make up 1.1% of the sample. The sequencing input was naive CD8+ T cells sorted from blood. The cell subset or site label, as the study defines it: CD45RA+CCR7+. These receptors were taken from a man between 18 and 35 years old in good health.

The chain links TRBV7-9 to TRBJ2-1; a weak D match, TRBD1 (6 bases). The CDR3 has 15 residues. Trimming took 2 bases from V and 5 from J, leaving 13 bases between them. Per the germline V gene, CDR1 is SEHNR and CDR2 is FQNEAQ (reference sequence). The CDR3, as DNA: TGTGCCAGCAGCTTACAGACAGGCCCAAACAATGAGCAGTTCTTC. As protein: CASSLQTGPNNEQFF.

J is TRBJ1-2 and V is TRBV5-4, with TRBD1 matching over 8 bases. CDR3 length: 15 amino acids. The germline V gene has CDR1 SGHNT and CDR2 YYREEE (reference sequence). The V segment lost 4 bases and the J segment 1 base; nucleotides outside the gene matches: 6. The CDR3 nucleotides read TGTGCCAGCAGCCCACAGGGGGACATTAACTATGGCTACACCTTC. It translates to CASSPQGDINYGYTF.

This chain links TRBV19 with TRBJ2-7; weak D call: TRBD1 (6 bases). The V gene lost 6 bases and the J gene lost 2 bases, with 11 bases spanning the gap. The germline gives CDR1 LNHDA, CDR2 SQIVND (reference sequence). The CDR3 loop spans 13 amino acids. The CDR3 here is CASSQGWAYEQYF. The CDR3 DNA reads TGTGCCAGTAGCCAGGGGTGGGCCTACGAGCAGTACTTC. The variable domain in full, completed from reference TRBV19 and TRBJ2-7, reads DGGITQSPKYLFRKEGQNVTLSCEQNLNHDAMYWYRQDPGQGLRLIYYSQIVNDFQKGDIAEGYSVSREKKESFPLTVTSAQKNPTAFYLCASSQGWAYEQYFGPGTRLTVT.

This rearrangement joins TRBV7-2 to TRBJ2-7, with 14 nucleotides matching TRBD2. CDR1 is SGHTA, CDR2 FQGNSA, per germline. The trim removed 5 bases at V and 3 bases at J, leaving 6 bases unmatched. The CDR3 extends over 16 amino acids. In DNA, the CDR3 is TGTGCCAGCAGCCACGGACTAGCGGGAGGCGGCTACGAGCAGTACTTC. Protein sequence: CASSHGLAGGGYEQYF. Full variable domain (remainder filled in from reference TRBV7-2 and TRBJ2-7): GAGVSQSPSNKVTEKGKDVELRCDPISGHTALYWYRQSLGQGLEFLIYFQGNSAPDKSGLPSDRFSAERTGGSVSTLTIQRTQQEDSAVYLCASSHGLAGGGYEQYFGPGTRLTVT.

This chain links TRBV29-1 with TRBJ2-2, with D possibly being TRBD1 (6 bases). CDR3 length: 14 residues. The V end was cut by 5 bases, the J end by 4 bases, with 14 bases between. Germline loops: CDR1 SQVTM, CDR2 ANQGSEA. The CDR3 here is CSVSETGFTGELFF. The CDR3 DNA sequence: TGCAGCGTTTCTGAAACAGGGTTCACCGGGGAGCTGTTTTTT.

As to this clone: Other DNA sequences within the sample encode an identical CDR3. V usage is TRBV5-6 and J usage is TRBJ2-7; the D gene is possibly TRBD2 (5 bases). V lost 0 bases to trimming and J lost 3 bases, with 10 bases between them. CDR1 is SGHDT and CDR2 is YYEEEE in the germline V gene. This CDR3 has 14 residues. CDR3 DNA: TGTGCCAGCAGCTTGGGCCTAGCCCTCTACGAGCAGTACTTC. It specifies CASSLGLALYEQYF. The variable domain in full, with the rest retrieved from reference TRBV5-6 and TRBJ2-7, is DAGVTQSPTHLIKTRGQQVTLRCSPKSGHDTVSWYQQALGQGPQFIFQYYEEEERQRGNFPDRFSGHQFPNYSSELNVNALLLGDSALYLCASSLGLALYEQYFGPGTRLTVT.

This chain uses TRBV4-1 with TRBJ2-1; TRBD2 matches 10 bases. Germline CDR1 is MGHRA and CDR2 is YSYEKL. The CDR3 extends over 17 amino acids. V trimming: 1 base; J trimming: 9 bases; junction bases outside the gene matches: 12. This CDR3 is CASSQALSGGAGGEQFF. CDR3 in DNA: TGCGCCAGCAGCCAAGCCTTGAGCGGGGGGGCCGGAGGTGAGCAGTTCTTC.

The J gene is TRBJ2-7, the V gene TRBV11-2, with a tentative D call TRBD1 (5 bases). The CDR3 runs to 16 residues. CDR1 and CDR2 from the germline V gene are SGHAT and FQNNGV. V gave up 5 bases and J gave up 7 bases, with 24 bases separating them. DNA for the CDR3: TGTGCCAGCAGCGCCCCTGGAAGGGGTAGTGTGCGGGAGCAGTACTTC. This codes for CASSAPGRGSVREQYF. Looking up the rest from reference TRBV11-2 and TRBJ2-7 gives the full variable domain: EAGVAQSPRYKIIEKRQSVAFWCNPISGHATLYWYQQILGQGPKLLIQFQNNGVVDDSQLPKDRFSAERLKGVDSTLKIQPAKLEDSAVYLCASSAPGRGSVREQYFGPGTRLTVT.